This TCR beta chain was observed in a study of blood T cell repertoires in COVID-19. Across the whole study: The United States, Italy and Spain provided the acute and convalescent COVID-19 samples. From T cells, B-cell-depleted T cells, or PBMCs came the material, which was cDNA or gDNA.

The study recruited people aged about 18 to 90 years across some 23 US areas. Data came from immunoSEQ multiplex PCR; TCRdb stores just in-frame clones and leaves some out. The sample includes some 190,000 clones, more than 75% of them seen just once. The CDR3 spans 16 residues. The V gene's germline CDR1 is SGHRS and CDR2 YFSETQ. Losses at the gene ends were 7 bases for V and 0 bases for J; bases not matched to a gene: 6. The sequence derives from a woman between 50 and 59 years old with acute COVID-19. What was sequenced was PBMCs or T cells enriched from blood (not recorded which). This chain links TRBV5-1 with TRBJ2-1; 11 nucleotides match TRBD2. The CDR3 DNA reads TGCGCCAGCGCCGTCACTAGCGGGAGCTCCTACAATGAGCAGTTCTTC. Protein sequence: CASAVTSGSSYNEQFF.